This T cell receptor (beta chain) is drawn from a study of blood T cell repertoires in COVID-19. Study summary: The cDNA or gDNA used as material had been derived from T cells, B-cell-depleted T cells, or PBMCs.

There are 13 residues in the CDR3. Germline V gene sequence: CDR1 ENHRY, CDR2 SYGVKD. V was clipped by 8 bases and J by 5 bases; unmatched bases: 4. The method was immunoSEQ multiplex PCR; TCRdb's version includes in-frame clones alone and lacks a portion of them. The repertoire holds 85,000 to 130,000 clones, with over 80% as singletons. The clonotype comes from a man between 50 and 59 years old with acute or convalescent COVID-19. Sequencing was carried out using peripheral blood. The V call is TRBV10-3, the J call TRBJ1-1, with TRBD1 matching over 11 bases. The chain's CDR3 is CAILGTGGTEAFF. CDR3 DNA: TGTGCCATCCTGGGGACAGGGGGGACTGAAGCTTTCTTT.